The 16 T cell receptor beta chains below all came from one sample that was sequenced in a study of blood T cell repertoires in COVID-19. Clones were sequenced by immunoSEQ multiplex PCR, and TCRdb holds only the in-frame ones, with some missing. Seen here are 300,000 to 500,000 clones, approximately 85% observed once, and the top ten hold roughly 2%. Sequencing was carried out using PBMCs or T cells enriched from blood (not recorded which). The source of these receptors is a woman aged 40 to 50 with acute COVID-19.

The chain is built from TRBV5-1 and TRBJ1-2, with D unclear. Trimming pared 1 base from V and 6 bases from J, leaving 7 bases between. The CDR3 has 12 residues. CDR1 is SGHRS and CDR2 is YFSETQ in the germline V gene. CDR3 sequence (DNA): TGCGCCAGCAGCTTGCCCGGGGATGGCTACACCTTC. Translating it yields CASSLPGDGYTF.

Worth noting for this clone: The same CDR3 can be traced to other DNA sequences in this sample. The V call is TRBV19, the J call TRBJ1-1; TRBD1 agrees at 11 bases. The CDR3 is 14 residues long. V lost 3 bases and J lost 5; bases outside the gene matches: 2. CDR1 and CDR2 (germline): LNHDA, SQIVND (reference sequence). The CDR3 reads CASSMDRGPTEAFF. The CDR3, as DNA: TGTGCCAGTAGTATGGACAGGGGGCCGACTGAAGCTTTCTTT.

The chain joins TRBV9 to TRBJ2-3, with D possibly being TRBD2 (6 bases). Germline V gene lookup returns CDR1 SGDLS and CDR2 YYNGEE. The length of the CDR3 is 12 residues. The V and J ends lost 5 bases and 4 bases respectively, with 8 bases between them. CDR3 amino acids: CASRGGADTQYF. CDR3 nucleotide sequence: TGTGCCAGCAGGGGGGGTGCAGATACGCAGTATTTT.

The V call is TRBV2, the J call TRBJ2-3; D is possibly TRBD1 (7 bases). V dropped 3 bases and J dropped 2 bases, with 18 bases sitting between them. CDR3 length: 17 residues. Germline-derived CDR1 and CDR2 are SNHLY and FYNNEI. The CDR3: CASSDRRLRGATDTQYF. The CDR3 coding sequence is TGTGCCAGCAGTGATAGAAGACTCAGGGGGGCCACAGATACGCAGTATTTT.

The chain carries TRBV7-9 and TRBJ1-6, with 9 bases fitting TRBD1. Germline CDR1 is SEHNR and CDR2 is FQNEAQ (reference sequence). With 1 base clipped from V and 6 bases from J, the junction kept 4 bases outside the gene matches. This CDR3 is built from 16 residues. The chain's CDR3 is CASSLVGTGRNSPLHF. CDR3 DNA: TGTGCCAGCAGCTTAGTCGGGACAGGGCGTAATTCACCCCTCCACTTT.

The chain is built from TRBV5-1 and TRBJ1-2, with TRBD1 identical over 8 bases. The CDR3 length is 13 residues. The germline CDR1 and CDR2 sequences are SGHRS and YFSETQ. V shed 4 bases, J shed 7 bases, and the junction held 6 bases outside the gene matches. CDR3 sequence (DNA): TGCGCCAGCAGCCCGGACAGGGTGAGTGGCTACACCTTC. This sequence encodes CASSPDRVSGYTF.

The chain joins TRBV18 to TRBJ2-7; TRBD1 agrees at 8 bases. Trimming at V came to 3 bases and at J to 0 bases, leaving 19 bases not matched to a gene. CDR3 size: 20 residues. The germline gives CDR1 KGHSH, CDR2 LQKENI. In DNA, the CDR3 is TGTGCCAGCTCACCTAAACCAGGAGGTTCGGGACAGGCCCACTCCTACGAGCAGTACTTC. It yields the protein CASSPKPGGSGQAHSYEQYF.

This clone was detected once. The chain joins TRBV12-3 or TRBV12-4 to TRBJ1-5, with a tentative D call TRBD1 (5 bases). V lost 4 bases and J 7 bases, leaving 11 bases between the germline ends. The CDR3 sequence is 13 residues long. CDR3 nucleotides: TGTGCCAGCAGTTGGGGGAGGGAACAGCCCCAGCATTTT. Its translation: CASSWGREQPQHF.

J is TRBJ1-1 and V is TRBV2; 7 nucleotides agree with TRBD1. The CDR3 totals 16 residues. CDR1 SNHLY and CDR2 FYNNEI come from the germline V gene. The ends lost 0 bases at V and 0 bases at J; junction bases unmatched: 4. CDR3 protein: CASSEAWDSMNTEAFF. In nucleotides, the CDR3 is TGTGCCAGCAGTGAAGCGTGGGACAGCATGAACACTGAAGCTTTCTTT. Based on the CDR3 plus reference TRBV2 and TRBJ1-1, the full variable domain is EPEVTQTPSHQVTQMGQEVILRCVPISNHLYFYWYRQILGQKVEFLVSFYNNEISEKSEIFDDQFSVERPDGSNFTLKIRSTKLEDSAMYFCASSEAWDSMNTEAFFGQGTRLTVV.

The chain is built from TRBV5-1 and TRBJ2-1, with 12 bases aligning to TRBD2. The CDR3 totals 18 residues. The germline CDR1 and CDR2 sequences are SGHRS and YFSETQ. Trimming removed 1 base from V and 7 bases from J; junction bases left unmatched: 12. The CDR3 nucleotides are TGCGCCAGCAGCTTGTCTCCTAGCGGGGGGGCTCGAGGAAATGAGCAGTTCTTC. This translates into CASSLSPSGGARGNEQFF.

In its sample, this clone was seen a few times. The chain joins TRBV6-6 to TRBJ1-6; 8 bases line up with TRBD1. This CDR3 spans 15 amino acids. Per the germline V gene, CDR1 is MNHNY and CDR2 is SVGAGI (reference sequence). Trimming at V came to 4 bases and at J to 8 bases, leaving 7 bases not matched to a gene. This CDR3 reads CASSSTGGRDSPLHF. CDR3 coding DNA: TGTGCCAGCAGTTCCACAGGGGGAAGGGATTCACCCCTCCACTTT.

The chain joins TRBV3-1 (or the pseudogene TRBV3-2) to TRBJ1-1; D not certain. CDR1 LGHDT and CDR2 YNNKEL come from the germline V gene (reference sequence). V lost 1 base and J 3 bases, leaving 9 bases between the germline ends. The CDR3 has 14 amino acids. DNA of the CDR3: TGTGCCAGCAGCCAAGGGGCCGAGTACACTGAAGCTTTCTTT. It translates to CASSQGAEYTEAFF.

This clone has a single count. The rearrangement joins TRBV6-1 to TRBJ1-5, with 12 positions matching TRBD1. Looked up from germline, CDR1 is MNHNS and CDR2 is SASEGT. The CDR3 has 17 residues. Losses at the gene ends were 0 bases for V and 3 bases for J; bases not matched to a gene: 3. The chain's CDR3 is CASSEAQGQGANQPQHF. In DNA form, the CDR3 reads TGTGCCAGCAGTGAAGCGCAGGGACAGGGGGCCAATCAGCCCCAGCATTTT.

This clone was seen just once. The junction departs from germline at one end; a sequencing error may be responsible. The gene calls are TRBV5-1 and TRBJ2-7, with D perhaps TRBD1 (6 bases). Looked up from germline, CDR1 is SGHRS and CDR2 is YFSETQ. The CDR3 is 11 amino acids. DNA of the CDR3: TGCGCCAGCAGCTTGGACGGACAGTCCCAATTC. Translating it yields CASSLDGQSQF.

The rearrangement joins TRBV20-1 to TRBJ1-2, with D unclear. With 4 bases removed from V and 7 bases from J, the gap between germline ends came to 10 bases. The length of the CDR3 is 11 residues. Germline CDR1 and CDR2: DFQATT and SNEGSKA (reference sequence). In nucleotides, the CDR3 is TGCAGTGCTACCCGGGCGGGTGGCTACACCTTC. Its protein is CSATRAGGYTF.

J is TRBJ1-5 and V is TRBV12-5; D might be TRBD1 (5 bases). V gave up 5 bases and J gave up 11 bases, with 16 bases separating them. Germline V gene data show CDR1 as LGHNT and CDR2 as FRNRAP. The CDR3 has 13 amino acids. CDR3 sequence (DNA): TGTGCTAGTGGTGAGGACGGCTCAGGGTCCCAGCATTTT. Protein product: CASGEDGSGSQHF.